The rows below give T cell receptor beta chains drawn from one sample of a study of brain T cells in children with intractable seizures. Sequencing was performed with immunoSEQ multiplex PCR; in TCRdb, only in-frame clones are kept and a portion is missing. The data show tens of thousands of clones, about nine tenths seen once. Source: peripheral blood, taken at surgery. Receptors were obtained from a girl aged 2-10 years with tuberous sclerosis and intractable seizures. Both conserved end residues are part of each CDR3. A D gene is named only where the DNA matches it firmly. The listing skips clone size in some rows; elsewhere it reads once, few, many or a size class.

d_gene: .
abundance: .
j_gene: TRBJ2-1
v_gene: TRBV7-2
CDR3aa: CASSLGRHNEQFF
CDR3nt: TGTGCCAGCAGCTTAGGCAGACACAATGAGCAGTTCTTC

d_gene: TRBD1
abundance: .
j_gene: TRBJ2-7
v_gene: TRBV4-1
CDR3aa: CASSQADRPGGEQYF
CDR3nt: TGCGCCAGCAGCCAAGCGGACAGGCCGGGTGGCGAGCAGTACTTC

d_gene: .
abundance: .
j_gene: TRBJ2-7
v_gene: TRBV6-6
CDR3aa: CASSYLGVYEQYF
CDR3nt: TGTGCCAGCAGTTACCTAGGGGTCTACGAGCAGTACTTC

d_gene: .
abundance: .
j_gene: TRBJ1-5
v_gene: TRBV27
CDR3aa: CASGVFRGPQHF
CDR3nt: TGTGCCAGCGGGGTTTTTCGGGGACCCCAGCATTTT

d_gene: .
abundance: .
j_gene: TRBJ2-7
v_gene: TRBV24-1
CDR3aa: CATSQNTAAPYEQYF
CDR3nt: TGTGCCACCAGTCAGAATACGGCAGCGCCTTACGAGCAGTACTTC

d_gene: TRBD1
abundance: .
j_gene: TRBJ2-3
v_gene: TRBV30
CDR3aa: CAWSDPVTSGTGGRDTQYF
CDR3nt: TGTGCCTGGAGTGATCCGGTGACCTCCGGGACAGGGGGCAGAGATACGCAGTATTTT

d_gene: .
abundance: .
j_gene: TRBJ1-1
v_gene: TRBV7-3
CDR3aa: CASSFSGGRGNTEAFF
CDR3nt: TGTGCCAGCAGCTTTAGTGGGGGACGGGGGAACACTGAAGCTTTCTTT

d_gene: TRBD1
abundance: .
j_gene: TRBJ1-1
v_gene: TRBV5-6
CDR3aa: CASSFSNRGRPDTEAFF
CDR3nt: TGTGCCAGCAGCTTTTCGAATAGGGGGCGCCCGGACACTGAAGCTTTCTTT

d_gene: .
abundance: .
j_gene: TRBJ1-5
v_gene: TRBV3-1/TRBV3-2
CDR3aa: CASSQQGGGPQHF
CDR3nt: TGTGCCAGCAGCCAACAAGGCGGGGGGCCCCAGCATTTT

d_gene: .
abundance: .
j_gene: TRBJ2-2
v_gene: TRBV28
CDR3aa: CASSRQNRGGELFF
CDR3nt: TGTGCCAGCAGTAGACAGAATCGTGGCGGGGAGCTGTTTTTT

d_gene: .
abundance: .
j_gene: TRBJ2-2
v_gene: TRBV19
CDR3aa: CASSTGTSARAGELFF
CDR3nt: TGTGCCAGTAGTACCGGGACATCGGCTCGCGCCGGGGAGCTGTTTTTT

d_gene: TRBD1
abundance: .
j_gene: TRBJ1-1
v_gene: TRBV30
CDR3aa: CAWSQWTGYEQVAFF
CDR3nt: TGTGCCTGGAGTCAATGGACAGGGTACGAGCAGGTAGCTTTCTTT

d_gene: .
abundance: .
j_gene: TRBJ1-3
v_gene: TRBV18
CDR3aa: CASSPRTVSSGNTIYF
CDR3nt: TGTGCCAGCTCACCACGGACAGTCTCCTCTGGAAACACCATATATTTT

d_gene: TRBD1
abundance: .
j_gene: TRBJ2-2
v_gene: TRBV2
CDR3aa: CARRTGGNTGELFF
CDR3nt: TGTGCCAGAAGGACAGGGGGGAACACCGGGGAGCTGTTTTTT

d_gene: .
abundance: few
j_gene: TRBJ2-3
v_gene: TRBV4-1
CDR3aa: CASSQDPLAGGYTDTQYF
CDR3nt: TGCGCCAGCAGCCAAGATCCCCTCGCCGGGGGATACACAGATACGCAGTATTTT

d_gene: TRBD1
abundance: .
j_gene: TRBJ1-2
v_gene: TRBV18
CDR3aa: CASSPRTGANYGYTF
CDR3nt: TGTGCCAGCTCACCAAGGACAGGTGCTAACTATGGCTACACCTTC

d_gene: TRBD2
abundance: .
j_gene: TRBJ2-1
v_gene: TRBV7-3
CDR3aa: CASSPDGGGLYNEQFF
CDR3nt: TGTGCCAGCAGCCCGGATGGCGGGGGGCTGTACAATGAGCAGTTCTTC

d_gene: .
abundance: few
j_gene: TRBJ1-3
v_gene: TRBV5-1
CDR3aa: CASSLLGETIYF
CDR3nt: TGCGCCAGCAGCCTTCTTGGGGAAACCATATATTTT

d_gene: .
abundance: .
j_gene: TRBJ1-1
v_gene: TRBV15
CDR3aa: CATSSQMNTEAFF
CDR3nt: TGTGCCACCAGCAGCCAGATGAACACTGAAGCTTTCTTT

d_gene: .
abundance: .
j_gene: TRBJ1-1
v_gene: TRBV6-1
CDR3aa: CASSEGLHTEAFF
CDR3nt: TGTGCCAGCAGTGAGGGTCTTCACACTGAAGCTTTCTTT

d_gene: .
abundance: .
j_gene: TRBJ2-1
v_gene: TRBV19
CDR3aa: CASSIGGAEYNEQFF
CDR3nt: TGTGCCAGTAGTATAGGCGGGGCGGAATACAATGAGCAGTTCTTC

d_gene: TRBD1
abundance: .
j_gene: TRBJ2-3
v_gene: TRBV6-6
CDR3aa: CASRLTGGTDTQYF
CDR3nt: TGTGCCAGCCGATTGACAGGGGGCACAGATACGCAGTATTTT